This entry lists 28 T cell receptor beta chains sequenced from one sample in a study of T cell changes during pregnancy in multiple sclerosis (dated by TCRdb to the late 2010s). Library preparation employed the immunoSEQ multiplex PCR assay. TCRdb re-hosts the immuneACCESS table, in-frame sequences only. Its copies lack some clones; in the studies checked, an unresolved V gene accounts for under half of them, and the cause for the rest is not known. The sample table holds about 93,000 clones, of which approximately 92% were seen once. About 2% of the sample rests with the top ten. The sample in question was peripheral blood, obtained after pregnancy. Every receptor here comes from a female donor with multiple sclerosis, enrolled in a pregnancy study.

The CDR3 is CASSDSNTGELFF. Here the CDR3 DNA reads TGCGCCAGCTCTGACAGCAACACCGGGGAGCTGTTTTTT. The rearrangement joins TRBV10-1 to TRBJ2-2; D perhaps matches TRBD1 (5 bases). V lost 8 bases, J lost 2 bases, and 9 bases lay in between. This CDR3 comprises 13 residues. The germline V gene encodes CDR1 WNHNN and CDR2 SYGVQD (reference sequence).

There are a few counts of this clone. The chain recombines TRBV7-2 with TRBJ1-5; maybe TRBD1 (6 bases). The CDR3 extends over 14 amino acids. The V gene's germline CDR1 is SGHTA and CDR2 FQGNSA. V gave up 5 bases and J gave up 5 bases, with 13 bases separating them. The CDR3 sequence is CASSRGGADQPQHF. The DNA for the CDR3 is TGTGCCAGCAGCCGGGGGGGGGCAGATCAGCCCCAGCATTTT. Drawing the rest from reference TRBV7-2 and TRBJ1-5, the complete variable domain is GAGVSQSPSNKVTEKGKDVELRCDPISGHTALYWYRQSLGQGLEFLIYFQGNSAPDKSGLPSDRFSAERTGGSVSTLTIQRTQQEDSAVYLCASSRGGADQPQHFGDGTRLSIL.

This clone has only one observation. The chain carries TRBV11-2 and TRBJ1-4; TRBD1 agrees at 8 bases. CDR1 and CDR2 (germline): SGHAT, FQNNGV. Trimming removed 6 bases from V and 8 bases from J; junction bases left unmatched: 8. This CDR3 spans 14 amino acids. Here the CDR3 reads CASRSNRDREKLFF. DNA of the CDR3: TGTGCCAGCAGAAGTAACCGGGACAGGGAAAAACTGTTTTTT.

The V and J genes are TRBV11-1 and TRBJ1-1; D remains ambiguous. Per the germline V gene, CDR1 is SGHAT and CDR2 is FQDESV (reference sequence). V was clipped by 5 bases and J by 11 bases, with 18 bases between them. The CDR3 is 13 amino acids. The CDR3 nucleotides read TGTGCCAGCAGCCACGGTGCGGTTTCGGTGGCTTTCTTT. Protein: CASSHGAVSVAFF.

The rearrangement joins TRBV27 to TRBJ2-7; 13 nucleotides line up with TRBD2. This CDR3 comprises 15 residues. Germline CDR1 MNHEY, CDR2 SMNVEV (reference sequence). V lost 5 bases to trimming and J lost 7 bases; unmatched junction nucleotides: 8. CDR3 nucleotide sequence: TGTGCCAGCAGTCCGGGACTAGCGGGGCCGGGAGAGCAGTACTTC. It codes for CASSPGLAGPGEQYF.

This chain links TRBV27 with TRBJ2-1; D is undetermined. This CDR3 contains 14 residues. Per the germline V gene, CDR1 is MNHEY and CDR2 is SMNVEV (reference sequence). V dropped 3 bases and J dropped 0 bases, with 6 bases sitting between them. In DNA form, the CDR3 reads TGTGCCAGCAGTTTTCCAGGCTCCTACAATGAGCAGTTCTTC. Its protein product is CASSFPGSYNEQFF.

V usage is TRBV6-6 and J usage is TRBJ1-1; 9 bases map to TRBD1. The junction had 8 bases not matched to a gene; V was cut back by 5 bases and J by 13 bases. The CDR3 runs to 12 residues. Per the germline V gene, CDR1 is MNHNY and CDR2 is SVGAGI (reference sequence). The CDR3 is CASSADRGRYFF. The CDR3 nucleotides are TGTGCCAGCAGTGCCGACAGGGGGAGGTATTTCTTT.

This rearrangement joins TRBV6-1 to TRBJ2-3; tentatively, D is TRBD2 (5 bases). Trimming removed 5 bases from V and 3 bases from J, with 9 bases in between. Per the germline V gene, CDR1 is MNHNS and CDR2 is SASEGT. The CDR3 sequence is 13 residues long. The CDR3 loop is CASSLSGTDTQYF. The CDR3 region has the DNA TGTGCCAGCAGTTTGAGCGGAACAGATACGCAGTATTTT.

Ten or more counts support this clone. The chain links TRBV11-2 to TRBJ1-1, with D perhaps matching TRBD1 (5 bases). The V end was cut by 5 bases, the J end by 12 bases, with 13 bases between. CDR1 and CDR2 from the germline V gene are SGHAT and FQNNGV. The CDR3 consists of 11 residues. The chain's CDR3 is CASSRDRNTFF. The CDR3 bases are TGTGCCAGCAGCAGAGACAGAAACACTTTCTTT.

The chain employs TRBV7-8 and TRBJ2-2; D is perhaps TRBD1 (5 bases). The CDR3 is 15 amino acids. The V end lost 3 bases, the J end lost 7 bases, and 15 bases lay between the germline ends. Germline CDR1 and CDR2: SGHVS and FQNEAQ. The CDR3 loop reads CASSFLRARGGELFF. The CDR3 coding sequence is TGTGCCAGCAGCTTCCTCAGGGCGCGAGGCGGGGAGCTGTTTTTT.

The J gene is TRBJ2-2, the V gene TRBV2; 10 bases map to TRBD2. Trimming at V came to 6 bases and at J to 6 bases, leaving 13 bases not matched to a gene. The length of the CDR3 is 17 residues. Germline CDR1 is SNHLY and CDR2 is FYNNEI. Here the CDR3 reads CASRVGASGGTSGELFF. CDR3 sequence (DNA): TGTGCCAGCAGGGTCGGGGCTAGCGGGGGAACCTCCGGGGAGCTGTTTTTT.

This chain uses TRBV11-2 with TRBJ1-1, with 7 bases identical to TRBD1. The J segment lost 4 bases and the V segment lost 7 bases, leaving 6 bases of the junction unmatched. This CDR3 comprises 13 residues. CDR1 and CDR2 (germline): SGHAT, FQNNGV. CDR3 sequence: CASTRDRATEAFF. The CDR3 coding sequence is TGTGCCAGCACCCGAGACAGGGCCACTGAAGCTTTCTTT.

J is TRBJ2-1 and V is TRBV5-1; unclear D gene. The CDR3 spans 13 residues. Deletions cut 3 bases from V and 7 bases from J, with 11 bases between. CDR1 and CDR2 from the germline V gene are SGHRS and YFSETQ. The CDR3 DNA follows: TGCGCCAGCAGCTATACAGTTCTGAATGAGCAGTTCTTC. The encoded protein is CASSYTVLNEQFF.

The chain recombines TRBV4-1 with TRBJ1-4; 9 nucleotides agree with TRBD1. V lost 4 bases to trimming and J lost 6 bases; unmatched junction nucleotides: 9. Germline lookup yields CDR1 MGHRA and CDR2 YSYEKL. The CDR3 covers 16 residues. CDR3 sequence (DNA): TGCGCCAGCAGCCCCCTACCGGGACAGGGTGATGAAAAACTGTTTTTT. Protein product: CASSPLPGQGDEKLFF.

This clone was seen just once. The chain has TRBV10-3 and TRBJ2-2; D not resolved. V was pared by 6 bases and J by 0 bases, with 17 bases between. The CDR3 length is 17 residues. Looked up from germline, CDR1 is ENHRY and CDR2 is SYGVKD. CDR3 protein: CAISLLLSLTNTGELFF. The CDR3 coding sequence is TGTGCCATCAGCCTACTTCTTTCATTAACGAACACCGGGGAGCTGTTTTTT.

The J gene is TRBJ1-1, the V gene TRBV19, with 7 bases that match TRBD1. There are 16 residues in the CDR3. V lost 7 bases to trimming and J lost 4 bases; unmatched junction nucleotides: 15. The V gene's germline CDR1 is LNHDA and CDR2 SQIVND (reference sequence). CDR3: CASTPGTVPWGTEAFF. CDR3 sequence (DNA): TGTGCCAGTACCCCAGGGACAGTTCCGTGGGGCACTGAAGCTTTCTTT.

This chain uses TRBV2 with TRBJ2-2; 9 bases fit TRBD2. The CDR3 loop spans 15 amino acids. The junction had 8 bases not matched to a gene; V was cut back by 6 bases and J by 6 bases. Germline V CDR1 and CDR2: SNHLY, FYNNEI. Written as DNA, the CDR3 is TGTGCCAGCAGGCCATTGCGCGGGAGGGCCGGGGAGCTGTTTTTT. Translating it yields CASRPLRGRAGELFF.

This chain uses TRBV29-1 with TRBJ2-2; 11 positions match TRBD1. Trimming removed 5 bases from V and 4 bases from J; junction bases left unmatched: 3. The V gene's germline CDR1 is SQVTM and CDR2 ANQGSEA. This CDR3 is built from 14 residues. CDR3 amino acids: CSVWTGGFTGELFF. CDR3 DNA sequence: TGCAGCGTTTGGACAGGGGGCTTCACCGGGGAGCTGTTTTTT.

The rearrangement joins TRBV14 to TRBJ2-3; 10 bases fit TRBD2. Germline CDR1 SGHDN, CDR2 FVKESK. V shed 4 bases, J shed 0 bases, and the junction held 7 bases outside the gene matches. The CDR3 is made up of 17 amino acids. The CDR3 bases are TGTGCCAGCAGCCCATCCGAGCGGGAGGGTAGCACAGATACGCAGTATTTT. It encodes CASSPSEREGSTDTQYF.

CDR3 sequence reads: CASSPEGVQGSSGNTIYF. The CDR3 region has the DNA TGTGCCAGCAGCCCAGAGGGGGTGCAAGGGAGCTCTGGAAACACCATATATTTT. The J gene is TRBJ1-3, the V gene TRBV11-2; TRBD1 is a possible D gene (6 bases). This CDR3 comprises 18 residues. Germline assignment: CDR1 SGHAT and CDR2 FQNNGV. Trimming took off 5 bases at V and 0 bases at J, with 20 bases between the two ends.

The rearrangement uses TRBV6-1 and TRBJ2-1; 9 bases map to TRBD2. The ends lost 6 bases at V and 7 bases at J; junction bases unmatched: 10. CDR1 MNHNS and CDR2 SASEGT come from the germline V gene. This CDR3 comprises 15 residues. CDR3 coding DNA: TGTGCCAGCAGCCCTACGACGGGACTAGCAAATGAGCAGTTCTTC. It translates to CASSPTTGLANEQFF.

This clone was observed once. The chain uses TRBV7-8 and TRBJ1-5; D is possibly TRBD1 (6 bases). The V end was cut by 1 base, the J end by 6 bases, with 13 bases between. The CDR3 spans 15 residues. Germline values: CDR1 SGHVS, CDR2 FQNEAQ. CDR3 protein: CASSLDRVGFQPQHF. The CDR3 bases are TGTGCCAGCAGCTTAGACAGGGTCGGATTTCAGCCCCAGCATTTT. The full variable domain, in which reference TRBV7-8 and TRBJ1-5 provide the parts outside the CDR3, is GAGVSQSPRYKVAKRGQDVALRCDPISGHVSLFWYQQALGQGPEFLTYFQNEAQLDKSGLPSDRFFAERPEGSVSTLKIQRTQQEDSAVYLCASSLDRVGFQPQHFGDGTRLSIL.

The chain has TRBV10-2 and TRBJ2-7; a weak D match, TRBD1 (8 bases). Germline CDR1 is WSHSY and CDR2 is SAAADI. Trimming shortened V by 1 base and J by 3 bases, and 19 bases separated the two germline ends. The CDR3 covers 17 residues. In DNA form, the CDR3 reads TGCGCCAGCAGTGAGTTCGGCGGGCGGGGGACAGGCTACGAGCAGTACTTC. Translated: CASSEFGGRGTGYEQYF.

The genes are TRBV9 and TRBJ1-2; D unresolved. The germline gives CDR1 SGDLS, CDR2 YYNGEE. The CDR3 is made up of 12 amino acids. Trimming took off 4 bases at V and 8 bases at J, with 12 bases between the two ends. The CDR3 DNA follows: TGTGCCAGCAGCCTCGAGGGTGGAGGCTACACCTTC. As protein: CASSLEGGGYTF.

The chain is built from TRBV7-2 and TRBJ2-7; D unclear. The CDR3 sequence is 12 residues long. Germline-derived CDR1 and CDR2 are SGHTA and FQGNSA. Trimming shortened V by 6 bases and J by 0 bases, and 6 bases separated the two germline ends. CDR3 bases: TGTGCCAGCAGGCCCAGCTCCTACGAGCAGTACTTC. It is translated as CASRPSSYEQYF.

This chain joins TRBV19 and TRBJ1-6; TRBD1 agrees at 9 bases. The CDR3 contains 13 residues. Germline values: CDR1 LNHDA, CDR2 SQIVND (reference sequence). The V and J ends lost 3 bases and 10 bases, in that order; junction bases with no gene match: 1. This chain's CDR3 is CASSMGQGSPLHF. The CDR3 DNA reads TGTGCCAGTAGTATGGGACAGGGATCACCCCTCCACTTT. Together with reference TRBV19 and TRBJ1-6, the CDR3 gives the full variable domain: DGGITQSPKYLFRKEGQNVTLSCEQNLNHDAMYWYRQDPGQGLRLIYYSQIVNDFQKGDIAEGYSVSREKKESFPLTVTSAQKNPTAFYLCASSMGQGSPLHFGNGTRLTVT.

This rearrangement joins TRBV27 to TRBJ1-2; no clear D gene. This CDR3 is 13 amino acids long. Germline-derived CDR1 and CDR2 are MNHEY and SMNVEV (reference sequence). The V end was cut by 10 bases, the J end by 3 bases, with 15 bases between. In DNA, the CDR3 is TGTGCCACCGCTAGGCGCCCCGACTATGGCTACACCTTC. Its protein product is CATARRPDYGYTF.

This clone appeared a single time. CDR3 sequence (DNA): TGTGCCAGCTCACCGGGACAGGGAAACGAGCAGTACTTC. Translation gives CASSPGQGNEQYF. The chain has TRBV18 and TRBJ2-7, with 9 positions matching TRBD1. With V trimmed by 3 bases and J by 5 bases, 2 bases remained unmatched. The germline gives CDR1 KGHSH, CDR2 LQKENI. CDR3 length: 13 amino acids.